The TCR beta chain under discussion was sequenced for a study of T cell repertoires in cytomegalovirus infection. Whole-study context: From public TCR beta signatures came an indication of both CMV infection and matching HLA type.

TCRdb itself ran the reads through MiXCR, one entry per CDR3 protein. The repertoire holds more than 400,000 distinct CDR3 sequences, with approximately 25% as singletons. Note on this clonotype: Its antigen is not identified.

Study-wide results and limits: Dominating the ex vivo response were HLA-C-restricted CMV-specific TCR beta clonotypes. Identification of carriers of CMV plus the relevant HLA was performed using cumulative public TCR beta family frequency.

Input material: PBMCs. This sequence originates from a human donor in good health (CMV status not recorded). Some clones in this sample may be carry-over from other donors' samples.

CDR3: CASSPTAPYGYTF. The CDR3 DNA reads as TGTGCCAGCAGCCCGACCGCCCCCTATGGCTACACCTTC. The genes are TRBV11-1 and TRBJ1-2, with D uncertain. V shed 5 bases and J shed 4 bases, with 11 bases lying between them. Germline CDR1 SGHAT, CDR2 FQDESV (reference sequence). This CDR3 region has 13 residues.